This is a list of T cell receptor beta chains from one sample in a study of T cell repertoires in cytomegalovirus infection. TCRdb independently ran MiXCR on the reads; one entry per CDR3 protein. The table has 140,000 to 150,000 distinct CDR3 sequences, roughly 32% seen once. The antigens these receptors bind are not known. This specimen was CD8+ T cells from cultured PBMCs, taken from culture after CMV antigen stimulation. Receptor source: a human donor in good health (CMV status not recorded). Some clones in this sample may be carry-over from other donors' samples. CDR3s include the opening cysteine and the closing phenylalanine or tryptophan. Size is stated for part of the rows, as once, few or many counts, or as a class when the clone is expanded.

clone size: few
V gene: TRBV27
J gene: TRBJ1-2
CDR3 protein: CASSYGQGVGGYTF

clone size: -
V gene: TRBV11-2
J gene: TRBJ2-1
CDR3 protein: CASSPLAGGNEQFF

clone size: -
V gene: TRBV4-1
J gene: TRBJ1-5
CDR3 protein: CASSHGIGGQDQPQHF

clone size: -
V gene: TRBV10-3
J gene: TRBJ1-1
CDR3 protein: CATTPTRGGVGNTEAFF

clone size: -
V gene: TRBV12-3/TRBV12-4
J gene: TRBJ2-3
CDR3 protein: CASTRFRTDTQYF

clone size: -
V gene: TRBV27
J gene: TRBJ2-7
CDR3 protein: CASGPGLGYEQYF

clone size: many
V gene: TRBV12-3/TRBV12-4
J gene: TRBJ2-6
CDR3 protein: CASRDSGANVLTF

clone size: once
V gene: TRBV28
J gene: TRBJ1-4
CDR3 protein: CASSLWPATNEKLFF

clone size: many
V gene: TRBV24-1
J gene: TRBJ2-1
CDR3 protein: CATSDMGLARNEQFF

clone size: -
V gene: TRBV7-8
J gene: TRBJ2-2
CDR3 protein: CASSLFGTGELIF

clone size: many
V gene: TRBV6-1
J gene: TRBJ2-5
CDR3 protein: CASTQSLDRLYF

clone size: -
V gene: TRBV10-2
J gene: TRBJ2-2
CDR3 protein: CASSESRSGELFF

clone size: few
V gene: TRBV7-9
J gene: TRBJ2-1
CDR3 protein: CASSLVLGYNEQFF

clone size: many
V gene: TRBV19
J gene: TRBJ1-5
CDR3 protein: CASSPTYSNQPQHF

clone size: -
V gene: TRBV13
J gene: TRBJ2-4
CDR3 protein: CASSLGQGGGKNIQYF

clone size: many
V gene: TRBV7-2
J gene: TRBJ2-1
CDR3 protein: CASSLTSGRHNEQFF

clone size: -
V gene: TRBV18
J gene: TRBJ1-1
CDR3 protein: CASSSLDMEDTEAFF

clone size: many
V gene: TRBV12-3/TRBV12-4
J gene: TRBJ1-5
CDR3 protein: CASRYTGGNQPQHF

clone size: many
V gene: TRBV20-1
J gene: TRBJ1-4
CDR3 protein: CSARLPRNEKLFF

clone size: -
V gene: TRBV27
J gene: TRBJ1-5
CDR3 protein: CASSPGPVYQPQHF

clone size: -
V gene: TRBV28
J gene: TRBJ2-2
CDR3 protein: CASSLGQYPTGELFF

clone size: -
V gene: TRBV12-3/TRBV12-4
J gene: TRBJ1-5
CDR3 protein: CASSLPNQPQHF

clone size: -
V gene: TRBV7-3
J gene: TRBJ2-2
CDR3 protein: CASSSPLSGELFF

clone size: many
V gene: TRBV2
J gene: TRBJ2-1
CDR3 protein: CASSTIQGKGSGNEQFF

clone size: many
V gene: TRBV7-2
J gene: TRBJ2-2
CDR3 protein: CAGQRGGTGELFF

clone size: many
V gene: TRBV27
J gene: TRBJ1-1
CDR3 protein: CASSWSGRGEAFF

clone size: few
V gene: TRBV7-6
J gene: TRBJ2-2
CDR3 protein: CASSAGENTGELFF

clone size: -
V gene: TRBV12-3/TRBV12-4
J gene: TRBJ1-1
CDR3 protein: CASSLGPRSTEAFF

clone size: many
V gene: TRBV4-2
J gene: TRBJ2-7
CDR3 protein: CASSQGGAYEQYF

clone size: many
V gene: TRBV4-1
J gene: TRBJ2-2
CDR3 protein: CASSQGANTGELFF

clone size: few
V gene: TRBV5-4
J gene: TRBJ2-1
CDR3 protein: CASSRTGSEQFF

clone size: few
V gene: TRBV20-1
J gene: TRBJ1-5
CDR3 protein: CSANGVGQPQHF

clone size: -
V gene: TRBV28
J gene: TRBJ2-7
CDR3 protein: CASKPYSLYSSYEQYF